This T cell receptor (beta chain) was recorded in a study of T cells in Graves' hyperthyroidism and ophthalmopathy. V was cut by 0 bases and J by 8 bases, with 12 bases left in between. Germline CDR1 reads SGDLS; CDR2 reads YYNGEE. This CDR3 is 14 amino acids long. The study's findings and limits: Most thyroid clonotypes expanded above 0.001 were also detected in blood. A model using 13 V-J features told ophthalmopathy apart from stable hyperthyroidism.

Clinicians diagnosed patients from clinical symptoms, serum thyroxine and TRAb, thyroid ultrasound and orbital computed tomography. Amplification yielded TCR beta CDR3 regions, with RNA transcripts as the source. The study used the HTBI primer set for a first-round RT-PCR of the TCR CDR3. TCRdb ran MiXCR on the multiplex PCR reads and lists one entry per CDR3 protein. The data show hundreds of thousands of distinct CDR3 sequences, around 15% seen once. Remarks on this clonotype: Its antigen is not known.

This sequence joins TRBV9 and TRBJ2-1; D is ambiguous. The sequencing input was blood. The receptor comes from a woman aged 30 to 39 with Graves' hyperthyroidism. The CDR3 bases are TGTGCCAGCAGCGTAGGCGACCTCACAGATGAGCAGTTCTTC. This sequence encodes CASSVGDLTDEQFF.